A selection of T cell receptor beta chains follows, all from one sample in a study of blood T cell repertoires in COVID-19. Libraries were prepared by immunoSEQ multiplex PCR; TCRdb keeps only in-frame clonotypes and omits some of them. Among about 230,000 clones listed, approximately 90% were seen once. Material for sequencing was peripheral blood. Receptors originate from a man aged 45 to 65 with COVID-19, enrolled during active disease. The conserved cysteine and the conserved F or W are not part of the CDR3 here. The order of the fields is V gene, clone size, J gene, CDR3 protein. Clone sizes are given selectively: once, few, many, or a class where the clone is expanded.

>TRBV6-5|-|TRBJ2-7
ASRVGQGPFYEQY
>TRBV6-5|-|TRBJ2-1
ASSYRGGRIYNEQF
>TRBV6-5|-|TRBJ2-7
ASSYLGTSGGYEQY
>TRBV28|-|TRBJ1-5
ASSVPAQGAGGNQPQH
>TRBV5-1|-|TRBJ2-7
ASSFLQGASYEQY
>TRBV13|few|TRBJ1-6
ASSTGTGISPLH
>TRBV10-3|-|TRBJ1-1
AITRGQENTEAF
>TRBV7-9|-|TRBJ2-7
ASSLIADEQY
>TRBV7-9|-|TRBJ1-2
ASVRTGGDYGYT
>TRBV12-3/TRBV12-4|-|TRBJ1-4
ASSLSYEKLF
>TRBV18|-|TRBJ1-1
ASSQTGAGTEAF
>TRBV5-1|-|TRBJ1-6
ASGGGQGVGSPLH
>TRBV9|-|TRBJ2-3
ASSVGWGRSTDTQY
>TRBV6-4|-|TRBJ1-2
ASRDTGGDYGYT
>TRBV6-5|-|TRBJ1-1
ASTTGQGTEAF
>TRBV5-1|once|TRBJ1-5
ASKRDAGPEQPQH
>TRBV19|once|TRBJ1-5
ASSIGLGDYSNQPQH